The 22 T cell receptor beta chains in this list originate from one sample, sequenced in a study of cytomegalovirus exposure and HLA in healthy donors. The PCR used 60 Vbeta and 13 Jbeta primers. Measured with immunoSEQ multiplex PCR; TCRdb has only the in-frame clones, and not every one. The table records more than 90,000 clones, 60% to 80% of them present only once. Sequenced input: PBMCs. The origin of the receptors is a man aged 45 to 65 in good health and CMV-seropositive.

The chain is built from TRBV2 and TRBJ2-3; weak D call: TRBD2 (5 bases). Germline V CDR1 and CDR2: SNHLY, FYNNEI. The CDR3 covers 13 residues. V lost 6 bases and J lost 7, with 14 bases in between. CDR3 sequence reads: CASRAGIGNTQYF. CDR3 sequence (DNA): TGTGCCAGCAGAGCAGGAATCGGGAATACGCAGTATTTT. The entire variable domain, with the rest obtained from reference TRBV2 and TRBJ2-3, is as follows: EPEVTQTPSHQVTQMGQEVILRCVPISNHLYFYWYRQILGQKVEFLVSFYNNEISEKSEIFDDQFSVERPDGSNFTLKIRSTKLEDSAMYFCASRAGIGNTQYFGPGTRLTVL.

The V and J genes are TRBV30 and TRBJ1-2; D is uncertain. The germline V gene encodes CDR1 GTSNPN and CDR2 SVGIG (reference sequence). V shed 6 bases and J shed 7 bases, with 12 bases lying between them. The CDR3 spans 11 residues. Here the CDR3 DNA reads TGTGCCTGTACCGTAAGCGGTGGCTACACCTTC. This gives the protein CACTVSGGYTF.

The chain carries TRBV15 and TRBJ1-1, with TRBD1 as a possible D gene (5 bases). This CDR3 is 16 amino acids long. Germline CDR1 reads LNHNV; CDR2 reads YYDKDF (reference sequence). V lost 0 bases and J lost 5, with 16 bases in between. The CDR3 coding sequence is TGTGCCACCAGCAGAGATAGGGCCAAAAAGGGGACTGAAGCTTTCTTT. It specifies CATSRDRAKKGTEAFF. Variable domain in full (rest from reference TRBV15 and TRBJ1-1): DAMVIQNPRYQVTQFGKPVTLSCSQTLNHNVMYWYQQKSSQAPKLLFHYYDKDFNNEADTPDNFQSRRPNTSFCFLDIRSPGLGDTAMYLCATSRDRAKKGTEAFFGQGTRLTVV.

The V and J genes are TRBV28 and TRBJ1-5; the match to TRBD1 covers 8 bases. Trimming cost V 6 bases and J 2 bases; bases outside gene matches: 6. In germline, CDR1 is MDHEN, CDR2 SYDVKM. This CDR3 has 15 amino acids. In nucleotides, the CDR3 is TGTGCCAGCAGCCCGGGACAGGTTCGCAATCAGCCCCAGCATTTT. Its protein product is CASSPGQVRNQPQHF.

This clone was recorded once. This rearrangement joins TRBV7-2 to TRBJ1-1, with D possibly TRBD1 on 5 matching bases. V was clipped by 3 bases and J by 1 base, with 12 bases between them. This CDR3 is built from 15 residues. Looked up from germline, CDR1 is SGHTA and CDR2 is FQGNSA. CDR3 sequence reads: CASSFSRQTNTEAFF. The CDR3 region has the DNA TGTGCCAGCAGCTTTTCGAGACAGACGAACACTGAAGCTTTCTTT.

CDR3 nucleotide sequence: TGTGCCATCAGTGACAGGACAGGGGAGGGATTATGGCCCCAGCATTTT. Translating gives CAISDRTGEGLWPQHF. This chain joins TRBV10-3 and TRBJ1-5; TRBD1 matches 9 bases. The CDR3 consists of 16 residues. The germline V gene has CDR1 ENHRY and CDR2 SYGVKD. Trimming took 3 bases from V and 9 from J; bases not matched to a gene: 12.

The genes are TRBV4-3 and TRBJ1-6, with 9 bases fitting TRBD1. Germline values: CDR1 LGHNA, CDR2 YSLEER. The CDR3 sequence is 16 residues long. J gave up 7 bases and V 4 bases, and 8 bases lay outside the gene matches. DNA of the CDR3: TGCGCCAGCAGCCGATACCGGGACAGGGCGAATTCACCCCTCCACTTT. Its protein is CASSRYRDRANSPLHF.

The genes are TRBV5-1 and TRBJ2-1, with 7 bases matching TRBD1. CDR1 and CDR2 (germline): SGHRS, YFSETQ. The V and J ends lost 6 bases and 1 base, in that order; junction bases with no gene match: 4. CDR3 length equals 14 residues. The CDR3 DNA sequence: TGCGCCAGCAACGAGGGGGCTTCCTACAATGAGCAGTTCTTC. Its protein product is CASNEGASYNEQFF.

The V call is TRBV2, the J call TRBJ2-7; 10 positions agree with TRBD1. The V gene's germline CDR1 is SNHLY and CDR2 FYNNEI. The CDR3 consists of 15 residues. J gave up 2 bases and V 6 bases, and 7 bases lay outside the gene matches. CDR3 DNA sequence: TGTGCCAGCAGGGACTCGGGACAGGGGACCTACGAGCAGTACTTC. It codes for CASRDSGQGTYEQYF.

J is TRBJ2-7 and V is TRBV25-1; tentative D call: TRBD1 (6 bases). This CDR3 has 13 amino acids. Between the trimmed V and J ends, which lost 6 bases and 3 bases, there was a span of 12 bases. Germline values: CDR1 MGHDK, CDR2 SYGVNS. The CDR3 DNA reads as TGTGCCAGCAGGGCCCCGGACAGCTACGAGCAGTACTTC. Its translation: CASRAPDSYEQYF.

This chain connects TRBV4-3 to TRBJ1-6; 8 bases match TRBD1. CDR3 size: 14 residues. From germline, CDR1 is LGHNA and CDR2 YSLEER. V lost 5 bases, J lost 5 bases, and 2 bases stayed unmatched. The CDR3 region has the DNA TGCGCCAGCAGCTGGGGACAGGATAATTCACCCCTCCACTTT. This translates into CASSWGQDNSPLHF.

The rearrangement joins TRBV4-1 to TRBJ2-3, with a tentative D call TRBD2 (6 bases). The CDR3 has 17 amino acids. Germline CDR1 and CDR2: MGHRA and YSYEKL. V lost 0 bases to trimming and J lost 10 bases, with 23 bases between them. CDR3 sequence (DNA): TGCGCCAGCAGCCAAGATGCTACCGGGTCCCTCCGCGGGGCGCAGTATTTT. Encoded protein: CASSQDATGSLRGAQYF.

The rearrangement links TRBV10-1 to TRBJ1-1; D is unresolved. The germline V gene has CDR1 WNHNN and CDR2 SYGVQD (reference sequence). Trimming took off 10 bases at V and 1 base at J, with 13 bases between the two ends. This CDR3 region has 13 residues. CDR3: CATSGAGNTEAFF. CDR3 bases: TGCGCCACCTCAGGCGCCGGGAACACTGAAGCTTTCTTT.

This clone was detected only once. This chain joins TRBV9 and TRBJ2-3; 14 bases line up with TRBD2. CDR3 size: 16 residues. The V and J ends lost 4 bases and 6 bases, in that order; junction bases with no gene match: 7. The germline gives CDR1 SGDLS, CDR2 YYNGEE. CDR3 nucleotide sequence: TGTGCCAGCAGCCCCCGGACTAGCGGGGGGTTGGATACGCAGTATTTT. Translating it yields CASSPRTSGGLDTQYF.

This clone was detected a few times. The rearrangement joins TRBV5-1 to TRBJ2-3, with 9 bases fitting TRBD2. This CDR3 comprises 16 residues. Trimming took 3 bases from V and 2 from J; bases not matched to a gene: 7. Per germline, CDR1 SGHRS and CDR2 YFSETQ. The CDR3: CASSSGAGGATDTQYF. The CDR3, as DNA: TGCGCCAGCAGCTCAGGGGCGGGGGGGGCCACAGATACGCAGTATTTT.

This clone was picked up a small number of times. J is TRBJ2-4 and V is TRBV7-2; D is ambiguous. The germline CDR1 and CDR2 sequences are SGHTA and FQGNSA. V was trimmed by 8 bases and J by 1 base, leaving 24 bases between them. This CDR3 comprises 18 residues. The CDR3: CASRVGPGSNEAKNIQYF. In DNA, the CDR3 is TGTGCCAGCCGGGTAGGCCCCGGGTCCAATGAGGCCAAAAACATTCAGTACTTC.

The chain has TRBV15 and TRBJ2-1; TRBD2 agrees at 8 bases. V was pared by 1 base and J by 8 bases, with 7 bases of the junction left unmatched. This CDR3 contains 15 residues. CDR1 and CDR2 (germline): LNHNV, YYDKDF (reference sequence). The DNA for the CDR3 is TGTGCCACCAGCAGAGCCGGCGGGAGGCTCGATGAGCAGTTCTTC. As protein: CATSRAGGRLDEQFF. Supplemented by reference TRBV15 and TRBJ2-1, the full variable domain reads DAMVIQNPRYQVTQFGKPVTLSCSQTLNHNVMYWYQQKSSQAPKLLFHYYDKDFNNEADTPDNFQSRRPNTSFCFLDIRSPGLGDTAMYLCATSRAGGRLDEQFFGPGTRLTVL.

V usage is TRBV19 and J usage is TRBJ2-5; a possible D gene is TRBD2 (7 bases). CDR1 is LNHDA and CDR2 is SQIVND in the germline V gene (reference sequence). Trimming took 3 bases from V and 0 from J, leaving 11 bases between them. The length of the CDR3 is 15 residues. The CDR3: CASSIGGGHQETQYF. DNA of the CDR3: TGTGCCAGTAGTATTGGCGGGGGCCACCAAGAGACCCAGTACTTC.

The V gene is TRBV5-1, the J gene TRBJ2-2; weak D call: TRBD1 (5 bases). Trimming removed 3 bases from V and 6 bases from J, with 12 bases in between. Germline V gives CDR1 SGHRS, CDR2 YFSETQ. There are 14 residues in the CDR3. Here the CDR3 reads CASSSEGVSGELFF. The CDR3 nucleotides read TGCGCCAGCAGCTCGGAAGGGGTTTCCGGGGAGCTGTTTTTT.

CDR3 protein: CASSPSDRSNTGELFF. Here the CDR3 DNA reads TGTGCCAGCAGCCCGTCGGACAGATCGAACACCGGGGAGCTGTTTTTT. The chain has TRBV6-6 and TRBJ2-2, with D possibly TRBD1 on 6 matching bases. CDR1 and CDR2 (germline): MNHNY, SVGAGI (reference sequence). CDR3 length: 16 amino acids. The V gene lost 6 bases and the J gene lost 0 bases, with 14 bases spanning the gap.

This rearrangement joins TRBV5-5 to TRBJ1-3; possible D gene TRBD1, 6 bases. The ends were cut back, 0 bases at V and 0 bases at J, with 10 bases in the middle. Germline V gene lookup returns CDR1 SGHKS and CDR2 YYEKEE (reference sequence). The CDR3 spans 16 residues. The CDR3 DNA sequence: TGTGCCAGCAGCTTGGAGGGGGGGGACTCTGGAAACACCATATATTTT. Protein: CASSLEGGDSGNTIYF.

The chain links TRBV25-1 to TRBJ1-5, with 9 bases aligning to TRBD1. The V gene's germline CDR1 is MGHDK and CDR2 SYGVNS. The CDR3 totals 17 residues. Trimming removed 1 base from V and 0 bases from J; junction bases left unmatched: 4. The CDR3 DNA sequence: TGTGCCAGCAGTGAATCGACAGGGGGTTATAGCAATCAGCCCCAGCATTTT. This codes for CASSESTGGYSNQPQHF.